The sequence of this TCR beta chain was determined in a study of OX40 agonist ivuxolimab in advanced cancers. Study-wide background: The dose-escalation group included hepatocellular carcinoma, melanoma, renal cell carcinoma and head and neck cancer. Prior anti-PD-1, anti-PD-L1 or anti-CTLA-4 therapy was allowed; approximately 40% had some.

Germline-derived CDR1 and CDR2 are MNHEY and SVGAGI. This CDR3 is 13 amino acids long. The V end lost 4 bases, the J end lost 2 bases, and 7 bases lay between the germline ends. This clone was seen just once. Its cognate antigen is unknown. General study results and limits: Within 6 weeks, CD4+ and CD8+ blood T cells expanded clonally at 0.1 to 3.0 mg/kg. Relative to CD4+ cells, CD8+ T cells on average had more expanded clones.

Clones were sequenced by immunoSEQ multiplex PCR, and TCRdb holds only the in-frame ones, with some missing. The sample lists about 66,000 clones; roughly 81% were seen once. V and J are TRBV6-5 and TRBJ2-3; D is unclear. The material sequenced was CD4+ or CD8+ T cells sorted from blood, taken in a trial of the OX40 agonist ivuxolimab. The origin of this receptor is an adult with an advanced solid tumor such as melanoma, head and neck, liver or kidney cancer. CDR3 sequence (DNA): TGTGCCAGCAGTTCTCGACTCACAGATACGCAGTATTTT. Translation: CASSSRLTDTQYF.